The 25 T cell receptor beta chains listed next were all sequenced from one sample in a study of blood T cell repertoires in COVID-19. Here immunoSEQ multiplex PCR was the method, and the copy in TCRdb shows in-frame clones only, minus some. The repertoire holds about 120,000 clones, with roughly 79% as singletons. Sequenced: peripheral blood. The receptors come from a man in his 70s with active or convalescent COVID-19.

In this sample, this clone turned up a few times. The chain combines TRBV10-3 with TRBJ1-3, with TRBD1 identical over 7 bases. CDR3 size: 19 residues. Losses at the gene ends were 2 bases for V and 0 bases for J; bases not matched to a gene: 13. From germline, CDR1 is ENHRY and CDR2 SYGVKD. The CDR3 region is CAISEVTGQSWNSGNTIYF. Written as DNA, the CDR3 is TGTGCCATCAGTGAGGTGACAGGGCAGTCATGGAACTCTGGAAACACCATATATTTT.

The chain carries TRBV5-1 and TRBJ2-2, with D perhaps matching TRBD2 (6 bases). Trimming cost V 3 bases and J 6 bases, with 15 bases left between them. The CDR3 runs to 15 residues. The V gene's germline CDR1 is SGHRS and CDR2 YFSETQ. The CDR3 DNA reads as TGCGCCAGCAGCTCTACCGGGACTGCCCCCGGGGAGCTGTTTTTT. Protein sequence: CASSSTGTAPGELFF.

Comments on this clone: Other DNA sequences in this specimen translate into the identical CDR3. The gene calls are TRBV29-1 and TRBJ1-1, with 7 bases fitting TRBD1. CDR3 length: 12 residues. Germline CDR1 SQVTM, CDR2 ANQGSEA. After removal of 4 bases from V and 3 bases from J, the junction contained 2 bases not matched to a gene. CDR3 protein: CSVGQGDTEAFF. Written as DNA, the CDR3 is TGCAGCGTTGGACAGGGAGACACTGAAGCTTTCTTT.

This sequence joins TRBV18 and TRBJ1-2; perhaps TRBD1 as D (5 bases). Trimming cost V 5 bases and J 3 bases, with 16 bases left between them. In germline, CDR1 is KGHSH, CDR2 LQKENI. This CDR3 is built from 15 residues. The CDR3 is CASSSRGGDDYGYTF. DNA for the CDR3: TGTGCCAGCTCATCCCGGGGAGGGGACGACTATGGCTACACCTTC.

The chain uses TRBV3-1 (or the pseudogene TRBV3-2) and TRBJ1-2; 8 nucleotides align to TRBD1. V lost 4 bases and J lost 5; bases outside the gene matches: 9. CDR3 length: 15 residues. The germline CDR1 and CDR2 sequences are LGHDT and YNNKEL (reference sequence). The CDR3 loop is CASSRGQGREYGYTF. The CDR3 region has the DNA TGTGCCAGCAGCCGAGGACAGGGAAGAGAGTATGGCTACACCTTC.

This rearrangement joins TRBV7-2 to TRBJ1-1; a weak D match, TRBD1 (5 bases). Germline loops: CDR1 SGHTA, CDR2 FQGNSA. V was cut by 1 base and J by 11 bases, with 11 bases left in between. The CDR3 covers 12 residues. CDR3 nucleotide sequence: TGTGCCAGCAGCTTAGTGTCAGGGTTTGCTTTCTTT. Residues: CASSLVSGFAFF. Complete variable domain (other parts from reference TRBV7-2 and TRBJ1-1): GAGVSQSPSNKVTEKGKDVELRCDPISGHTALYWYRQSLGQGLEFLIYFQGNSAPDKSGLPSDRFSAERTGGSVSTLTIQRTQQEDSAVYLCASSLVSGFAFFGQGTRLTVV.

This clone turned up a few times. The V gene is TRBV5-1, the J gene TRBJ2-5, with 7 bases identical to TRBD1. The CDR3 length is 15 residues. Germline V lookup: CDR1 SGHRS, CDR2 YFSETQ. V lost 4 bases, J lost 2 bases, and 8 bases stayed unmatched. The CDR3 region is CASSPYTGAQETQYF. The CDR3, as DNA: TGCGCCAGCAGCCCGTATACAGGGGCTCAAGAGACCCAGTACTTC.

About this clone itself: Other DNA sequences in the same sample also yield this CDR3. In DNA, the CDR3 is TGTGCCAGCAGGGAAGGGGGGGTTAATTCACCCCTCCACTTT. Protein: CASREGGVNSPLHF. V usage is TRBV19 and J usage is TRBJ1-6, with TRBD1 as a possible D gene (6 bases). This CDR3 has 14 residues. Trimming took off 9 bases at V and 6 bases at J, with 15 bases between the two ends. Germline loops: CDR1 LNHDA, CDR2 SQIVND (reference sequence). Together with reference TRBV19 and TRBJ1-6, the CDR3 gives the full variable domain: DGGITQSPKYLFRKEGQNVTLSCEQNLNHDAMYWYRQDPGQGLRLIYYSQIVNDFQKGDIAEGYSVSREKKESFPLTVTSAQKNPTAFYLCASREGGVNSPLHFGNGTRLTVT.

V is TRBV2 and J is TRBJ2-7; D is perhaps TRBD1 (5 bases). The V gene's germline CDR1 is SNHLY and CDR2 FYNNEI. This CDR3 comprises 14 residues. V was pared by 7 bases and J by 3 bases, with 16 bases between. CDR3 in amino acids: CASTSPGQNYEQYF. In nucleotides, the CDR3 is TGTGCCAGCACCTCCCCAGGGCAAAACTACGAGCAGTACTTC.

The rearrangement links TRBV18 to TRBJ1-5, with D possibly being TRBD1 (6 bases). The CDR3 consists of 17 residues. The ends were cut back, 0 bases at V and 1 base at J, with 13 bases in the middle. Germline CDR1 is KGHSH and CDR2 is LQKENI. The CDR3 loop reads CASSPPGDIASNQPQHF. The CDR3 DNA sequence: TGTGCCAGCTCACCACCAGGGGACATAGCCAGCAATCAGCCCCAGCATTTT.

V and J are TRBV27 and TRBJ1-6; D gene ambiguous. The CDR3 runs to 13 residues. Germline CDR1 reads MNHEY; CDR2 reads SMNVEV (reference sequence). Trimming pared 5 bases from V and 8 bases from J, leaving 10 bases between. CDR3 sequence: CASSESRDSPLHF. The DNA for the CDR3 is TGTGCCAGCAGTGAATCACGGGATTCACCCCTCCACTTT.

This clone was recorded once. This sequence joins TRBV9 and TRBJ2-3; TRBD2 matches at 8 bases. The germline V gene has CDR1 SGDLS and CDR2 YYNGEE. Trimming cost V 4 bases and J 5 bases; bases outside gene matches: 9. The CDR3 covers 15 residues. The CDR3 reads CASSIDGGAGDTQYF. CDR3 DNA: TGTGCCAGCAGCATAGACGGGGGGGCTGGAGATACGCAGTATTTT.

The chain links TRBV12-5 to TRBJ1-1; D perhaps matches TRBD1 (6 bases). CDR1 is LGHNT, CDR2 FRNRAP, per germline. There are 13 residues in the CDR3. V dropped 2 bases and J dropped 8 bases, with 12 bases sitting between them. The CDR3 DNA is TGTGCTAGTGGTTTGAAACAGGGCGCCGAAGCTTTCTTT. Encoded protein: CASGLKQGAEAFF. Full variable domain (rest looked up from reference TRBV12-5 and TRBJ1-1): DARVTQTPRHKVTEMGQEVTMRCQPILGHNTVFWYRQTMMQGLELLAYFRNRAPLDDSGMPKDRFSAEMPDATLATLKIQPSEPRDSAVYFCASGLKQGAEAFFGQGTRLTVV.

The gene calls are TRBV19 and TRBJ1-5, with D uncertain. The V and J ends lost 6 bases and 0 bases respectively, with 12 bases between them. Germline CDR1 LNHDA, CDR2 SQIVND (reference sequence). The CDR3 covers 15 residues. The CDR3 is CASRRSEYSNQPQHF. The CDR3 DNA is TGTGCCAGTAGGAGGTCGGAGTATAGCAATCAGCCCCAGCATTTT.

J is TRBJ2-3 and V is TRBV9, with TRBD2 identical over 9 bases. This CDR3 has 15 amino acids. With V trimmed by 0 bases and J by 1 base, 0 bases remained unmatched. CDR1 and CDR2 from the germline V gene are SGDLS and YYNGEE. The CDR3, as DNA: TGTGCCAGCAGCGTAGGGACTAGCGGCACAGATACGCAGTATTTT. This translates into CASSVGTSGTDTQYF.

This chain joins TRBV28 and TRBJ2-5, with TRBD1 matching over 9 bases. Germline V gene data show CDR1 as MDHEN and CDR2 as SYDVKM. Trimming removed 5 bases from V and 5 bases from J; junction bases left unmatched: 18. The CDR3 is made up of 18 amino acids. The CDR3 DNA reads TGTGCCAGCAGTGGTATTCGCCGGACAGGGGAGGTAGTTGAGACCCAGTACTTC. Translating gives CASSGIRRTGEVVETQYF.

This rearrangement joins TRBV18 to TRBJ1-5, with TRBD1 as a possible D gene (6 bases). The length of the CDR3 is 14 residues. The ends were cut back, 5 bases at V and 0 bases at J, with 8 bases in the middle. Germline V lookup: CDR1 KGHSH, CDR2 LQKENI. Here the CDR3 DNA reads TGTGCCAGCTCAGACAGGTCTAGCAATCAGCCCCAGCATTTT. Translation gives CASSDRSSNQPQHF.

The rearrangement links TRBV28 to TRBJ2-5; possible D gene TRBD2, 6 bases. The CDR3 spans 13 residues. V was shortened by 4 bases and J by 5 bases, with 11 bases between the two germline ends. Germline CDR1 MDHEN, CDR2 SYDVKM. The CDR3 loop is CASSYGTLETQYF. DNA of the CDR3: TGTGCCAGCAGTTATGGGACTCTTGAGACCCAGTACTTC.

The rearrangement links TRBV5-1 to TRBJ2-1; TRBD1 is a possible D gene (7 bases). There are 16 residues in the CDR3. V was trimmed by 0 bases and J by 3 bases, leaving 13 bases between them. Germline lookup yields CDR1 SGHRS and CDR2 YFSETQ. The CDR3, as DNA: TGCGCCAGCAGCTTGGAGGCAGGGGGAGGCTACAATGAGCAGTTCTTC. Residues: CASSLEAGGGYNEQFF.

The chain combines TRBV25-1 with TRBJ1-1; 7 positions agree with TRBD1. The length of the CDR3 is 17 residues. Germline CDR1 MGHDK, CDR2 SYGVNS. Losses at the gene ends were 6 bases for V and 3 bases for J; bases not matched to a gene: 16. The DNA for the CDR3 is TGTGCCAGCAGCAGCTCCGACAGGGCCCCGCCATACACTGAAGCTTTCTTT. This translates into CASSSSDRAPPYTEAFF.

The chain couples TRBV18 to TRBJ2-7; perhaps TRBD2 as D (6 bases). The CDR3 has 16 amino acids. Trimming removed 3 bases at V and 3 bases at J, with 18 bases between. CDR1 is KGHSH, CDR2 LQKENI, per germline. The CDR3 reads CASSPLVGGMVYEQYF. The CDR3 nucleotides are TGTGCCAGCTCACCTTTAGTGGGGGGAATGGTCTACGAGCAGTACTTC.

The genes are TRBV5-3 and TRBJ2-3; a weak D match, TRBD2 (5 bases). TRBV5-3 is an ORF for which the function is uncertain. This CDR3 contains 16 residues. The V end lost 5 bases, the J end lost 0 bases, and 16 bases lay between the germline ends. The DNA of the CDR3 is TGTGCCAGAAGTCTTTACCGGGATTTTAGCACAGATACGCAGTATTTT. This codes for CARSLYRDFSTDTQYF.

The genes are TRBV5-1 and TRBJ2-3, with a possible D match to TRBD1 (6 bases). The germline V and J ends were trimmed by 0 bases and 2 bases, with 7 bases remaining between them. Germline CDR1 is SGHRS and CDR2 is YFSETQ. This CDR3 region has 14 residues. CDR3 amino acids: CASSLGQDTDTQYF. Written as DNA, the CDR3 is TGCGCCAGCAGCTTGGGACAGGACACAGATACGCAGTATTTT.

J is TRBJ1-3 and V is TRBV7-3, with a tentative D call TRBD1 (5 bases). Germline CDR1 reads SGHTA; CDR2 reads FQGTGA. The V end lost 5 bases, the J end lost 0 bases, and 8 bases lay between the germline ends. The CDR3 totals 14 residues. This chain's CDR3 is CASSDGGSGNTIYF. In nucleotides, the CDR3 is TGTGCCAGCAGCGACGGGGGCTCTGGAAACACCATATATTTT.

The V and J genes are TRBV5-6 and TRBJ1-5; D call uncertain. Germline loops: CDR1 SGHDT, CDR2 YYEEEE. This CDR3 contains 15 residues. V was trimmed by 2 bases and J by 2 bases, leaving 11 bases between them. This chain's CDR3 is CASSFGWRGNQPQHF. The DNA for the CDR3 is TGTGCCAGCAGCTTTGGGTGGAGGGGCAATCAGCCCCAGCATTTT.